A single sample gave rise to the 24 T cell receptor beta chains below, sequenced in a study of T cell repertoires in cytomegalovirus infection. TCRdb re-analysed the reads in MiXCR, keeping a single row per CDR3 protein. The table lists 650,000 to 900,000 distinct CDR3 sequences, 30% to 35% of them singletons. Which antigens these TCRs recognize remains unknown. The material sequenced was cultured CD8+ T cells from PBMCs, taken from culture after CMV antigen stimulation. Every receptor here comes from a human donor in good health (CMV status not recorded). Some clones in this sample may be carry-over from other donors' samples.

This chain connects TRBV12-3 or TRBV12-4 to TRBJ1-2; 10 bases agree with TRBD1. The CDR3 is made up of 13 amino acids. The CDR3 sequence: CGILPGQGLPYTF. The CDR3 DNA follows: TGTGGCATTCTTCCGGGACAGGGGCTTCCCTACACCTTC.

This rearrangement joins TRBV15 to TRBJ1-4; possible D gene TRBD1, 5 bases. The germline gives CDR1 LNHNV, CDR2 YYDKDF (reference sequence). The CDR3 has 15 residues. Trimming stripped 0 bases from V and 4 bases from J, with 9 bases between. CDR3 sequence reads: CATSRDLGLNEKLFF. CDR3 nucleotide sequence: TGTGCCACCAGCAGAGATCTGGGACTTAATGAAAAACTGTTTTTT.

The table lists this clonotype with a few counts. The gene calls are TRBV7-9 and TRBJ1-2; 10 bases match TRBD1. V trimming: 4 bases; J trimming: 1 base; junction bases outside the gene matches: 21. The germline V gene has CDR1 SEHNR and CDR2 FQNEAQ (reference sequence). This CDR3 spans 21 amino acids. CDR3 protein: CASSSVPGQGMDGLNNYGYTF. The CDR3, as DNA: TGTGCCAGCAGCTCAGTCCCGGGACAGGGGATGGATGGTTTGAATAACTATGGCTACACCTTC.

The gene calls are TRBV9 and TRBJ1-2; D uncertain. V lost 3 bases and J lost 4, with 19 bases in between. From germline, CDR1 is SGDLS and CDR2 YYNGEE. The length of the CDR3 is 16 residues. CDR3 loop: CASSAPHRTPGYGYTF. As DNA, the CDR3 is TGTGCCAGCAGCGCCCCACACCGGACTCCGGGCTATGGCTACACCTTC.

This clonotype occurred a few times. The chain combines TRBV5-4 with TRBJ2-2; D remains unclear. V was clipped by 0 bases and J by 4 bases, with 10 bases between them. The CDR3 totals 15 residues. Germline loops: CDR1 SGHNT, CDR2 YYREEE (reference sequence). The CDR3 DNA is TGTGCCAGCAGCTTGGCGGGTTGGGGCACCGGGGAGCTGTTTTTT. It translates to CASSLAGWGTGELFF.

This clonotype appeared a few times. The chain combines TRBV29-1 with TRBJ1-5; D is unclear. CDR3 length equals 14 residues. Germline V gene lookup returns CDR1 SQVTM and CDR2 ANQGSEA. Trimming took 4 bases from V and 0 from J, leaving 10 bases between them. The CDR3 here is CSVASDYSNQPQHF. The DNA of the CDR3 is TGCAGCGTTGCTTCAGATTATAGCAATCAGCCCCAGCATTTT. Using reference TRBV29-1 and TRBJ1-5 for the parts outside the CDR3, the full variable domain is SAVISQKPSRDICQRGTSLTIQCQVDSQVTMMFWYRQQPGQSLTLIATANQGSEATYESGFVIDKFPISRPNLTFSTLTVSNMSPEDSSIYLCSVASDYSNQPQHFGDGTRLSIL.

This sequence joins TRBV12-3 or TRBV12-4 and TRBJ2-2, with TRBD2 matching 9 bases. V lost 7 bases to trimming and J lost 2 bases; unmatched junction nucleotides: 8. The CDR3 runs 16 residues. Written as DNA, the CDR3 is TGTGCCAGCACCGTTAGCGGGGGCCTTAACACCGGGGAGCTGTTTTTT. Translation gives CASTVSGGLNTGELFF.

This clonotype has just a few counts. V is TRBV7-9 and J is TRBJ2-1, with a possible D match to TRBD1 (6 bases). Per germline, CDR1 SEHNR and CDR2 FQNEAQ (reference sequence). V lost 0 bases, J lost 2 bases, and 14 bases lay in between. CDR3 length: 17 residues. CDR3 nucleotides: TGTGCCAGCAGCTTAGCACAGGGCAGTCGGACCTACAATGAGCAGTTCTTC. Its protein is CASSLAQGSRTYNEQFF. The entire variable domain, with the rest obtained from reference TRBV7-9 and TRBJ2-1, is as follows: DTGVSQNPRHKITKRGQNVTFRCDPISEHNRLYWYRQTLGQGPEFLTYFQNEAQLEKSRLLSDRFSAERPKGSFSTLEIQRTEQGDSAMYLCASSLAQGSRTYNEQFFGPGTRLTVL.

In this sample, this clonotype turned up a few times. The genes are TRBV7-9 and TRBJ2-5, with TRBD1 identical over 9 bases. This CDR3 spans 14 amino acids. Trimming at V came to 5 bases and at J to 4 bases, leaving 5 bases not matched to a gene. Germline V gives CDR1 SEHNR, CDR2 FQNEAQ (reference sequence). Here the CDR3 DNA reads TGTGCCAGCAGCATCACAGGGGGCGGAGAGACCCAGTACTTC. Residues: CASSITGGGETQYF.

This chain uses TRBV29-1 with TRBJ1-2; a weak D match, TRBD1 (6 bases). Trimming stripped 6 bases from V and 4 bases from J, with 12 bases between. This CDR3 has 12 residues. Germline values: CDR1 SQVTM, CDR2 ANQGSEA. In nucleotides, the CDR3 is TGCAGCGTACTGGACAGAGGCTATGGCTACACCTTC. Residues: CSVLDRGYGYTF.

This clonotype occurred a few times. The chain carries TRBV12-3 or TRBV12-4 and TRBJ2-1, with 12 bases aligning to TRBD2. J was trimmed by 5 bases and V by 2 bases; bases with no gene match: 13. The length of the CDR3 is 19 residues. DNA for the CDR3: TGTGCCAGCAGTTTAATCGCCTTTCTAGCGGGGGGGCCCCACAATGAGCAGTTCTTC. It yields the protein CASSLIAFLAGGPHNEQFF.

The CDR3 loop is CASSLEGQGIYEQYF. CDR3 nucleotides: TGTGCCAGCAGCTTAGAGGGACAGGGTATCTACGAGCAGTACTTC. This rearrangement joins TRBV7-3 to TRBJ2-7, with 9 nucleotides matching TRBD1. Germline trimming cut 2 bases from V and 3 bases from J; bases unmatched to any gene: 5. The CDR3 is 15 residues long. CDR1 and CDR2 (germline): SGHTA, FQGTGA. The entire variable domain, with the rest obtained from reference TRBV7-3 and TRBJ2-7, is as follows: GAGVSQTPSNKVTEKGKYVELRCDPISGHTALYWYRQSLGQGPEFLIYFQGTGAADDSGLPNDRFFAVRPEGSVSTLKIQRTERGDSAVYLCASSLEGQGIYEQYFGPGTRLTVT.

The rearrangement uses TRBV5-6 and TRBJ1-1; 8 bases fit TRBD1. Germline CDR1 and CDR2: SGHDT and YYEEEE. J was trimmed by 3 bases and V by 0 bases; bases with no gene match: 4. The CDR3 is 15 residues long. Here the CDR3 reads CASSLAGQGDTEAFF. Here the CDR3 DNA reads TGTGCCAGCAGCTTGGCAGGACAGGGTGACACTGAAGCTTTCTTT.

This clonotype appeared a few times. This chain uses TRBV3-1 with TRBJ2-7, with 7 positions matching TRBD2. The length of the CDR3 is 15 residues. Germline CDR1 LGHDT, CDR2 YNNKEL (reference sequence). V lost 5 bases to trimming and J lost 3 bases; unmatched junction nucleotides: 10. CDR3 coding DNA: TGTGCCAGCAGCAGGGGCCTGGCTAGCGGCTACGAGCAGTACTTC. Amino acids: CASSRGLASGYEQYF.

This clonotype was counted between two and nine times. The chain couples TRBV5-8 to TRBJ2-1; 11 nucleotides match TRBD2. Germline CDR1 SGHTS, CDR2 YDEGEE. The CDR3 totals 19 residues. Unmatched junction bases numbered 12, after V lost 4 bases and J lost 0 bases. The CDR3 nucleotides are TGTGCCAGCAGCGACCTCACTAGCGGGGGCCTTAGCTCCTACAATGAGCAGTTCTTC. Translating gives CASSDLTSGGLSSYNEQFF. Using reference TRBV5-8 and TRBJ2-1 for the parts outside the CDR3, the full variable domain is EAGVTQSPTHLIKTRGQQATLRCSPISGHTSVYWYQQALGLGLQFLLWYDEGEERNRGNFPPRFSGRQFPNYSSELNVNALELEDSALYLCASSDLTSGGLSSYNEQFFGPGTRLTVL.

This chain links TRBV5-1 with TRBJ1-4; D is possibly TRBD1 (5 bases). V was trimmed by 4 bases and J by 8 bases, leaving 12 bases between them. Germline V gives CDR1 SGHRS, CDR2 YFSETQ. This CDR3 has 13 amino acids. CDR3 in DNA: TGCGCCAGCAGCCGGGACCCCGCCGAAAAACTGTTTTTT. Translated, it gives CASSRDPAEKLFF.

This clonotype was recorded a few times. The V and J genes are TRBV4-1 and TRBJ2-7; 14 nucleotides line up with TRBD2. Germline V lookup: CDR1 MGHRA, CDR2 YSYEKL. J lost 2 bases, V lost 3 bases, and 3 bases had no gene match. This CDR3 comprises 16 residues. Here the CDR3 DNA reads TGCGCCAGCAGCCATGGACTAGCGGGGGGTGCCTACGAGCAGTACTTC. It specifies CASSHGLAGGAYEQYF.

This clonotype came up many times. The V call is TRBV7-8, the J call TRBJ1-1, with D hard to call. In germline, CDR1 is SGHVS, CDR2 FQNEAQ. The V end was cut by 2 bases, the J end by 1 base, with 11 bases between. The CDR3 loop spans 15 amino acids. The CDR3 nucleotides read TGTGCCAGCAGCTTATCCCCAGCCTCGAACACTGAAGCTTTCTTT. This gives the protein CASSLSPASNTEAFF.

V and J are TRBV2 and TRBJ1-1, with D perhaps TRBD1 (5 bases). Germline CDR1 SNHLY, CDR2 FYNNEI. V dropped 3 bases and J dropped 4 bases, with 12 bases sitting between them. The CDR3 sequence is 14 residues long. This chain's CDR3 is CASSDLREATEAFF. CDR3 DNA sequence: TGTGCCAGCAGTGACCTCAGGGAGGCCACTGAAGCTTTCTTT.

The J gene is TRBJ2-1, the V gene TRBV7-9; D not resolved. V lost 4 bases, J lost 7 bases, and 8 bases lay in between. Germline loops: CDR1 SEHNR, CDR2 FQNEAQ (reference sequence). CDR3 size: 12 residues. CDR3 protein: CASSSDANEQFF. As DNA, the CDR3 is TGTGCCAGCAGCTCCGACGCGAATGAGCAGTTCTTC. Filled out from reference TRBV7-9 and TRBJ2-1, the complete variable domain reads DTGVSQNPRHKITKRGQNVTFRCDPISEHNRLYWYRQTLGQGPEFLTYFQNEAQLEKSRLLSDRFSAERPKGSFSTLEIQRTEQGDSAMYLCASSSDANEQFFGPGTRLTVL.

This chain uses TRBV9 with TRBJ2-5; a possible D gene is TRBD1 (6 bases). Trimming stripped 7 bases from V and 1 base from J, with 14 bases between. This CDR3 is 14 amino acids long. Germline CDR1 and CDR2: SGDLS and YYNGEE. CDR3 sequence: CASARQAAQETQYF. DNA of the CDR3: TGTGCCAGCGCAAGACAGGCAGCCCAAGAGACCCAGTACTTC.

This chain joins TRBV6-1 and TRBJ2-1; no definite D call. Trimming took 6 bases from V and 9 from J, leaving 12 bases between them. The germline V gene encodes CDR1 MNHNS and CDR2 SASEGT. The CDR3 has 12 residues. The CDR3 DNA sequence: TGTGCCAGCAGCCCTTCCTTGAGTGAGCAGTTCTTC. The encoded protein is CASSPSLSEQFF.

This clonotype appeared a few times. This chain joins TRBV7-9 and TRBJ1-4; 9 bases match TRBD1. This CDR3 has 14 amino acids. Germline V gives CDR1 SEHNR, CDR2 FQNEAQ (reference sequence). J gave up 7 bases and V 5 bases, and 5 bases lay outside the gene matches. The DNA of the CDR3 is TGTGCCAGCAGCCCGGGACAGGGATTTGAAAAACTGTTTTTT. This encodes CASSPGQGFEKLFF.

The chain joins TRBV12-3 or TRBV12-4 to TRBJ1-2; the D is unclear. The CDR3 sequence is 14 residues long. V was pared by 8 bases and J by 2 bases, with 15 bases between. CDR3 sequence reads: CASGPDGLNYGYTF. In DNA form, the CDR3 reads TGTGCCAGCGGACCGGACGGATTGAACTATGGCTACACCTTC.